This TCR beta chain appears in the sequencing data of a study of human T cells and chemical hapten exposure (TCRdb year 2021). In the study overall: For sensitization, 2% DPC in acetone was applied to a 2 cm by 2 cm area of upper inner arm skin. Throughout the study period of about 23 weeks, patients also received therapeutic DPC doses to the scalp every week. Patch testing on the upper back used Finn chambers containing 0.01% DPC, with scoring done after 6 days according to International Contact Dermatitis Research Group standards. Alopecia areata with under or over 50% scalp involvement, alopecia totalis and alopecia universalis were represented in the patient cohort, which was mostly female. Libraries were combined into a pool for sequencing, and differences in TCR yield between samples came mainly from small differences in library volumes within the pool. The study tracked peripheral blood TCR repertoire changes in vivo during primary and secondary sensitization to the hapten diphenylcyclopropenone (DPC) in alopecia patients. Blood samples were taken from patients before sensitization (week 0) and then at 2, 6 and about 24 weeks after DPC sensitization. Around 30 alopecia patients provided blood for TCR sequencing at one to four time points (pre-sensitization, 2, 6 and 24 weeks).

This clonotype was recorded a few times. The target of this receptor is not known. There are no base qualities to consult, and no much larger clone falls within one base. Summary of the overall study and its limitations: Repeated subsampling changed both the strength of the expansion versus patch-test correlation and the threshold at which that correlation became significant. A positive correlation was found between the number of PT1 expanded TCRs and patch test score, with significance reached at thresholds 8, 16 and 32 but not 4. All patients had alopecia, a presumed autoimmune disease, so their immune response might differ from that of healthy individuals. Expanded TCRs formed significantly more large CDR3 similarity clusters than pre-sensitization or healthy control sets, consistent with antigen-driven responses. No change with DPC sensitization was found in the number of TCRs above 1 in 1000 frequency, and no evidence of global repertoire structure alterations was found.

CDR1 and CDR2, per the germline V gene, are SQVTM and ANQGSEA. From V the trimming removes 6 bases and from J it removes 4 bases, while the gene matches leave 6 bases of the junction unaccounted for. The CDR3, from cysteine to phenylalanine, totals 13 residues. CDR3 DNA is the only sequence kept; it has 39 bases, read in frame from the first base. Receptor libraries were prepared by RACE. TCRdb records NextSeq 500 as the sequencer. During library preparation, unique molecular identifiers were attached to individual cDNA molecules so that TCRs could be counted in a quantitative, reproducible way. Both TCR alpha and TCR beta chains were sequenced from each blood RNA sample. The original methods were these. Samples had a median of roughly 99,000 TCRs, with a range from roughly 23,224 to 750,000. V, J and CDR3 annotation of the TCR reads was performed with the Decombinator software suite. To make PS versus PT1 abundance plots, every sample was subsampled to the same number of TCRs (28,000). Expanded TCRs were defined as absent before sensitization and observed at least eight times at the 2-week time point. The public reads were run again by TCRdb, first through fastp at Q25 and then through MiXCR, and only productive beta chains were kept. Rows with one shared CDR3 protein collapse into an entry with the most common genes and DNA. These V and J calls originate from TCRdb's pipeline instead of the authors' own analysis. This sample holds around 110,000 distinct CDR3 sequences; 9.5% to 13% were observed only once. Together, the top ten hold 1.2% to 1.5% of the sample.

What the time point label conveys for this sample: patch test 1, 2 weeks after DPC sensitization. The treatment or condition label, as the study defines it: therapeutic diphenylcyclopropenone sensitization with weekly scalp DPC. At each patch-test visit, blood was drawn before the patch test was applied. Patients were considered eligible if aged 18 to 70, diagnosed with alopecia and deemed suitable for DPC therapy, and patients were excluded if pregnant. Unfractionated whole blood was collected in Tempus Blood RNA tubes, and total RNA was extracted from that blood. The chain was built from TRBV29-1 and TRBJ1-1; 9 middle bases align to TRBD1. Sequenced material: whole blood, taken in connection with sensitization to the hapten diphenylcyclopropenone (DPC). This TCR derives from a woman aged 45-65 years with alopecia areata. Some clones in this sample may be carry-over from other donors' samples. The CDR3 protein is CSVYRGQGTEAFF. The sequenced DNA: TGCAGCGTGTACAGGGGGCAGGGCACTGAAGCTTTCTTT. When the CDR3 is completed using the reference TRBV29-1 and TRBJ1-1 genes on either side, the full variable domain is SAVISQKPSRDICQRGTSLTIQCQVDSQVTMMFWYRQQPGQSLTLIATANQGSEATYESGFVIDKFPISRPNLTFSTLTVSNMSPEDSSIYLCSVYRGQGTEAFFGQGTRLTVV.